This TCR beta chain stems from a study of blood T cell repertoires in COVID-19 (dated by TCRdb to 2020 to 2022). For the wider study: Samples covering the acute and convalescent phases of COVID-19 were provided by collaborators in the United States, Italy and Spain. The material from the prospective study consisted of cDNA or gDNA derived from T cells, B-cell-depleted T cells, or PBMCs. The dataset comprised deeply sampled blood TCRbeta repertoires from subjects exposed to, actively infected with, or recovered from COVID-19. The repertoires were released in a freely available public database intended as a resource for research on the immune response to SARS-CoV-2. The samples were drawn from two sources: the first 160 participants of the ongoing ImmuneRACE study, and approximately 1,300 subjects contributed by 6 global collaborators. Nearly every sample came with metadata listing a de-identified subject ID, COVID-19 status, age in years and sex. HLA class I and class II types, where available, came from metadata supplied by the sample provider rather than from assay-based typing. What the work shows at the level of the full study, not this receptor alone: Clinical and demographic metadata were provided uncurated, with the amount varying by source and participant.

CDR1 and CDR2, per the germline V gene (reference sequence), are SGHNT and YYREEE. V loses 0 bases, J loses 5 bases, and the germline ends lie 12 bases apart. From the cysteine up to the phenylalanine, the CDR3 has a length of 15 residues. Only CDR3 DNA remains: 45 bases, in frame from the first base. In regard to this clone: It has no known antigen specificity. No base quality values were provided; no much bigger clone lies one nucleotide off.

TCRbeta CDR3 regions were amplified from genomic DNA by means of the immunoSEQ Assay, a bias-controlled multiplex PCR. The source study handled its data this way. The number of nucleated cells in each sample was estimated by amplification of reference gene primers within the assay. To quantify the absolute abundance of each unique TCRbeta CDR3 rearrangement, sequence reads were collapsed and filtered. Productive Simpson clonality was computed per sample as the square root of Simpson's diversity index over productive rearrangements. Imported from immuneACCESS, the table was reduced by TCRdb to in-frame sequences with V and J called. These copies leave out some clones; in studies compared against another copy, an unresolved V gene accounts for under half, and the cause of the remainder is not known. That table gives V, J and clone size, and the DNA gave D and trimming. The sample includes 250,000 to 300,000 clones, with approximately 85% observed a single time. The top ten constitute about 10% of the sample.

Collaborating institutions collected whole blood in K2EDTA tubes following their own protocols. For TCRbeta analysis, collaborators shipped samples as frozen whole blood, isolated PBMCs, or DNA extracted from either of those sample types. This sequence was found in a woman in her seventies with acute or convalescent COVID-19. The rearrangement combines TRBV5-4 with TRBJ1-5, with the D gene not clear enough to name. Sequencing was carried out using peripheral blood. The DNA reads TGTGCCAGCAGCTTGGCTGGGGAGCCTTATCAGCCCCAGCATTTT. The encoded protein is CASSLAGEPYQPQHF.